This is a list of T cell receptor beta chains from one sample in a study of vaccination effects on CD4 cells after COVID-19. The assay was immunoSEQ multiplex PCR, and TCRdb's table has in-frame clones only and misses some. Altogether about 20,000 clones are present, approximately 72% being singletons, with the ten largest covering 8.5% to 10%. Antigen specificity for these receptors is unknown. The specimen was CD4+ T cells from PBMCs cultured with HCoV-NL63 spike peptides, collected before COVID-19 vaccination. These receptor sequences come from a human donor who received a COVID-19 vaccine. The CDR3 runs from the conserved cysteine through the conserved F or W. The D gene is left open where the match is weak. Size tells how often a clone was seen (once, few, many) or the class of an expanded clone, and some rows leave it out.

size	D	J	V	DNA	CDR3
-	TRBD2	TRBJ2-1	TRBV6-4	TGTGCCAGCAGTGACTTGGGGGGGATGTCCTACAATGAGCAGTTCTTC	CASSDLGGMSYNEQFF
-	-	TRBJ2-7	TRBV9	TGTGCCAGCAGCGTAGCTCTGGGGGTCGTTGACGAGCAGTACTTC	CASSVALGVVDEQYF
-	TRBD1	TRBJ1-2	TRBV5-1	TGCGCCAGCAGCTTGCTGTCTTCGACAGGGGTTCATGGCTACACCTTC	CASSLLSSTGVHGYTF
once	-	TRBJ1-6	TRBV14	TGTGCCAGCAGCCAACGGAAAGCCTCCTATAATTCACCCCTCCACTTT	CASSQRKASYNSPLHF
-	-	TRBJ1-5	TRBV19	TGTGCCAGTACCGGGATCGTGGAGTACGGAGGGCGTCAGCCCCAGCATTTT	CASTGIVEYGGRQPQHF
-	TRBD1	TRBJ2-4	TRBV7-9	TGTGCCAGCAGCTTCCGTGGACAGGAAAACATTCAGTACTTC	CASSFRGQENIQYF
-	-	TRBJ1-1	TRBV15	TGTGCCACCAGCAGAGATGGTTCCGTGAACACTGAAGCTTTCTTT	CATSRDGSVNTEAFF
-	TRBD2	TRBJ2-2	TRBV10-3	TGTGCCGGCGCCGGGACTACAGACCCCACCGGGGAGCTGTTTTTT	CAGAGTTDPTGELFF
once	-	TRBJ2-3	TRBV5-1	TGCGCCAGCAGCTTGGTTCAAGGCCTGAGCACAGATACGCAGTATTTT	CASSLVQGLSTDTQYF
-	-	TRBJ1-2	TRBV29-1	TGCAGCGTCGCGACAGGTTGGGAGGGTGGCTACACCTTC	CSVATGWEGGYTF
-	TRBD1	TRBJ2-5	TRBV5-4	TGTGCCAGCAGCTTGGGACAGGGGGCTCGACAAGAGACCCAGTACTTC	CASSLGQGARQETQYF
few	-	TRBJ1-3	TRBV15	TGTGCCACCAGCAGAGATTCAGCGGGGTTCGGAAACACCATATATTTT	CATSRDSAGFGNTIYF
-	-	TRBJ2-3	TRBV7-8	TGTGCCAGCAGCTTAAGGGGGGACGGCACAGATACGCAGTATTTT	CASSLRGDGTDTQYF
-	TRBD1	TRBJ1-5	TRBV6-6	TGTGCCAGCAGTCCCGGACAGGGACGTTCTCTCTATCAGCCCCAGCATTTT	CASSPGQGRSLYQPQHF
-	-	TRBJ2-5	TRBV7-7	TGTGCCAGCAGTCAAGGAGGGACAGCCCAAGAGACCCAGTACTTC	CASSQGGTAQETQYF
few	TRBD1	TRBJ1-1	TRBV25-1	TGTGCCAGCAGCGGACAGGGAAGGTTGACTGAAGCTTTCTTT	CASSGQGRLTEAFF
-	-	TRBJ2-5	TRBV29-1	TGCAGCGCAAAAGGACTGTACCAAGAGACCCAGTACTTC	CSAKGLYQETQYF
-	-	TRBJ2-3	TRBV2	TGTGCCAGCAGTGAAGAGGATTGTGGATATTTT	CASSEEDCGYF
-	TRBD2	TRBJ2-1	TRBV24-1	TGTGCCACCATCTCATGTCGCGGGGGGGCTTTAATCGTGTTCGATGAGCAGTTCTTC	CATISCRGGALIVFDEQFF
-	TRBD1	TRBJ2-5	TRBV18	TGTGCCAGCTCACCGACACAGGGGAGTAAGACCCAGTACTTC	CASSPTQGSKTQYF
-	TRBD1	TRBJ1-1	TRBV6-6	TGTGCCAGCCGGGGGGCAGGGGGGGACAACACTGAAGCTTTCTTT	CASRGAGGDNTEAFF
-	TRBD1	TRBJ2-3	TRBV11-3	TGTGCCAGCAGCCCCGGACAGGGGGCAGATACGCAGTATTTT	CASSPGQGADTQYF
-	-	TRBJ2-5	TRBV10-3	TGTGCCATCAGTGACAGGGAATCCCAAGAGACCCAGTACTTC	CAISDRESQETQYF
-	-	TRBJ2-7	TRBV10-3	TGTGCCATCAGTGCCCGAGGGAGGCGAGCCTACGAGCAGTACTTC	CAISARGRRAYEQYF
-	-	TRBJ1-6	TRBV19	TGTGCCAGTAGTATAAAGGCAGGATACCGCAATTCACCCCTCCACTTT	CASSIKAGYRNSPLHF
few	-	TRBJ1-3	TRBV29-1	TGCAGCGTTGTTACAGACGGAAACACCATATATTTT	CSVVTDGNTIYF
-	-	TRBJ1-1	TRBV6-5	TGTGCCAGCAGACAACAGGGTAACACTGAAGCTTTCTTT	CASRQQGNTEAFF
few	-	TRBJ1-2	TRBV3-1/TRBV3-2	TGTGCCAGCAGCCAAGCCAGGGGCTATGGCTACACCTTC	CASSQARGYGYTF
-	-	TRBJ1-5	TRBV6-1	TGTGCCAGCAGTGATCTCAACCAGCCCCAGCATTTT	CASSDLNQPQHF
-	-	TRBJ1-1	TRBV9	TGTGCCAGCAGCGTAGGTTCCGTTCAGGGCACTGAAGCTTTCTTT	CASSVGSVQGTEAFF
-	-	TRBJ2-1	TRBV20-1	TGCAGTGCTACAGGCGCCAATGAGCAGTTCTTC	CSATGANEQFF
-	-	TRBJ2-4	TRBV18	TGTGCCAGCTCACCACCTATGGGGAGAGCCAAAAACATTCAGTACTTC	CASSPPMGRAKNIQYF